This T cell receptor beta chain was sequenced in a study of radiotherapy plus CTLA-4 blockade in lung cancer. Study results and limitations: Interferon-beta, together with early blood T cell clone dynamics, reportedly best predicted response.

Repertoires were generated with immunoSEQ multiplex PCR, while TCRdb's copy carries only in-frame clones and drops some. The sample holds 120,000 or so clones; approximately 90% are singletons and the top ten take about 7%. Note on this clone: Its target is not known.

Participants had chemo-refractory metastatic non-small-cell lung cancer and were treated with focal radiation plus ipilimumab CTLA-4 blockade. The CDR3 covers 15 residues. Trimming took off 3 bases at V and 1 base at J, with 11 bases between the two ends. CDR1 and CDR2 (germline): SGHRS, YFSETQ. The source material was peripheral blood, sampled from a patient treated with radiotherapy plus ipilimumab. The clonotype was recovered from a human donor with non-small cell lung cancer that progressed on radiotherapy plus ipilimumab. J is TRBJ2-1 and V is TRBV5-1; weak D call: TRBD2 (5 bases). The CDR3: CASSWLAGSYNEQFF. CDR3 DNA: TGCGCCAGCAGCTGGCTCGCGGGTTCCTACAATGAGCAGTTCTTC.